A single T cell receptor beta chain is shown here with its context. What it recognizes is unknown. The sample is drawn from a study of radiotherapy plus CTLA-4 blockade in lung cancer. Study-level results: Reportedly, early blood T cell clone dynamics best predicted response, with interferon-beta.

Using immunoSEQ multiplex PCR, the repertoire was profiled, and TCRdb retains in-frame clones only, with some absent. Altogether around 63,000 clones are present, roughly four fifths being singletons, with the ten largest covering approximately 15%. The CDR3 totals 14 residues. Germline-derived CDR1 and CDR2 are SEHNR and FQNEAQ (reference sequence). V trimming: 1 base; J trimming: 4 bases; junction bases outside the gene matches: 2. Treatment of patients with chemo-refractory metastatic non-small-cell lung cancer consisted of focal radiation plus CTLA-4 blockade with ipilimumab. This chain uses TRBV7-9 with TRBJ1-1; 8 bases are a match to TRBD1. The receptor comes from a human donor with non-small cell lung cancer whose response to radiotherapy plus ipilimumab could not be evaluated. Some clones in this sample may be carry-over from other donors' samples. Sequencing was performed on peripheral blood, taken from a patient treated with radiotherapy plus ipilimumab. The DNA for the CDR3 is TGTGCCAGCAGCTTAGGTCAGGGGGCCACTGAAGCTTTCTTT. This translates into CASSLGQGATEAFF. Combining the CDR3 with reference TRBV7-9 and TRBJ1-1 gives the whole variable domain DTGVSQNPRHKITKRGQNVTFRCDPISEHNRLYWYRQTLGQGPEFLTYFQNEAQLEKSRLLSDRFSAERPKGSFSTLEIQRTEQGDSAMYLCASSLGQGATEAFFGQGTRLTVV.